These 3 T cell receptor beta chains share one sample of origin, sequenced in a study of blood T cell repertoires in COVID-19. Using immunoSEQ multiplex PCR, the repertoire was profiled, and TCRdb retains in-frame clones only, with some absent. This sample has under 300,000 clones, with approximately 82% found just once. The specimen sequenced was peripheral blood. The origin of the receptors is a woman younger than 30 with acute or convalescent COVID-19.

The V gene is TRBV25-1, the J gene TRBJ1-2; unclear D gene. The V end lost 2 bases, the J end lost 8 bases, and 21 bases lay between the germline ends. The CDR3 has 16 residues. Per the germline V gene, CDR1 is MGHDK and CDR2 is SYGVNS. CDR3: CASSERFSPGGVGYTF. In DNA, the CDR3 is TGTGCCAGCAGTGAAAGGTTCAGCCCAGGAGGAGTAGGCTACACCTTC.

The chain has TRBV2 and TRBJ2-3, with 8 positions matching TRBD1. The CDR3 sequence is 14 residues long. Per germline, CDR1 SNHLY and CDR2 FYNNEI. V lost 3 bases and J lost 6; bases outside the gene matches: 5. In DNA form, the CDR3 reads TGTGCCAGCAGTGAGGCCAGGGGGCCTGATACGCAGTATTTT. It codes for CASSEARGPDTQYF.

CDR3 sequence (DNA): TGTGCCAGCAACCCCGGACAGGGGATCTCTGGAAACACCATATATTTT. This gives the protein CASNPGQGISGNTIYF. The rearrangement links TRBV7-2 to TRBJ1-3, with TRBD1 matching over 9 bases. The CDR3 loop spans 16 amino acids. V lost 7 bases and J lost 0; bases outside the gene matches: 7. Germline V gives CDR1 SGHTA, CDR2 FQGNSA.